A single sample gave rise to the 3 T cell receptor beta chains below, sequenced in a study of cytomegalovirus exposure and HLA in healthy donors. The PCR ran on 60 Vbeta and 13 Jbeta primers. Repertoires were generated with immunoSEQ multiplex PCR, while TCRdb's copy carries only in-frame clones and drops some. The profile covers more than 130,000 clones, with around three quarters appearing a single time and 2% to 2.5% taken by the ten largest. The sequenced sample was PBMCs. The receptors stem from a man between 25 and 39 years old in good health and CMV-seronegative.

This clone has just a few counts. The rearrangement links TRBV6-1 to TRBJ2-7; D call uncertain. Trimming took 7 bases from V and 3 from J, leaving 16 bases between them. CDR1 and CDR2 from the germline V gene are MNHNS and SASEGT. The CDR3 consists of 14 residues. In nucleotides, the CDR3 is TGTGCCAGCACTTGTGGTCGGGTTCTCTACGAGCAGTACTTC. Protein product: CASTCGRVLYEQYF.

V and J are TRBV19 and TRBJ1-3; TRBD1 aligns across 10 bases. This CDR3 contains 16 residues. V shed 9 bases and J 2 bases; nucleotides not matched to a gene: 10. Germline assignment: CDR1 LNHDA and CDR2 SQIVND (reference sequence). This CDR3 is CASLNDRGRAGNTIYF. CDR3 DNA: TGTGCCAGCCTCAACGACAGGGGGCGCGCTGGAAACACCATATATTTT.

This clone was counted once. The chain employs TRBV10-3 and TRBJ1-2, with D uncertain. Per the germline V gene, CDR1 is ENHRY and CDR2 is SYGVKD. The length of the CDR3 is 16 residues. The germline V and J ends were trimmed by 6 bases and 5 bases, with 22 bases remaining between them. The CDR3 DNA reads TGTGCCATCAGGAAATCACCTGACGGGATGCGATATGGCTACACCTTC. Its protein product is CAIRKSPDGMRYGYTF.